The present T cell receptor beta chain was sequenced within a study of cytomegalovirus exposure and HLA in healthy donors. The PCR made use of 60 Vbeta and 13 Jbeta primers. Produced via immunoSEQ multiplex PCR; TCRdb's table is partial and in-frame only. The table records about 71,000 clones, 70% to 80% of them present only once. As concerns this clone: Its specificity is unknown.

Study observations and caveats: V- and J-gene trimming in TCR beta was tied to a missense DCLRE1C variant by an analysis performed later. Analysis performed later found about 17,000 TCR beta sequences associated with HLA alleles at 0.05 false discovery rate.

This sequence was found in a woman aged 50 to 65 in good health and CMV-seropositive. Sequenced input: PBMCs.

This chain's CDR3 is CASTPDSLGYGYTF. In DNA, the CDR3 is TGTGCCAGCACCCCGGACAGCCTAGGCTATGGCTACACCTTC. V usage is TRBV14 and J usage is TRBJ1-2; TRBD1 is a possible D gene (6 bases). CDR3 length: 14 residues. Trimming left V 7 bases short and J 4 bases short, with 16 bases between. From germline, CDR1 is SGHDN and CDR2 FVKESK.